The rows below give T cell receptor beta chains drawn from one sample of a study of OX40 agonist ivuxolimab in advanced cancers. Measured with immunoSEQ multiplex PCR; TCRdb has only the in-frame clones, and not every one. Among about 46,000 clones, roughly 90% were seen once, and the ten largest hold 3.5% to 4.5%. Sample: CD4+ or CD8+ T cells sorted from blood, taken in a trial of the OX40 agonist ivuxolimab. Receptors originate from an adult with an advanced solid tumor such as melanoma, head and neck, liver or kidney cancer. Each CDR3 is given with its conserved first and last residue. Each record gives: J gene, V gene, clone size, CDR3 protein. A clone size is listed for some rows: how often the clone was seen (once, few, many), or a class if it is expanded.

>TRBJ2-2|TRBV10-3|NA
CAISDNGGTGELFF
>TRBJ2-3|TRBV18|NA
CASSPPSRGTDTQYF
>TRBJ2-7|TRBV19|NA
CASSAPDARYEQYF
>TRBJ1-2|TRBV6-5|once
CASSYRGQTNYGYTF
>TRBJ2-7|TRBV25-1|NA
CASSRVPYEQYF
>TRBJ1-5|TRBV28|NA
CASSGGGDQPQHF
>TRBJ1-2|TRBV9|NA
CASRPELPNYGYTF
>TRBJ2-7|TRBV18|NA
CASSPGTGTYEQYF
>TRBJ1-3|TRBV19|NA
CASSAFSGNTIYF
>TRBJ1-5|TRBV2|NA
CASSAGVGQPQHF
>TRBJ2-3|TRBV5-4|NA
CASSLDRGADTQYF
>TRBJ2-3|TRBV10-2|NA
CASSAADTQYF
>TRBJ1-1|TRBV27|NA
CASSLSGAGTEAFF
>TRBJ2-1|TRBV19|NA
CASTQGTSAGDEQFF
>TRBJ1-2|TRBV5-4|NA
CASKWQGVGGYTF
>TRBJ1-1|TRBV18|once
CASSPRGGTEAFF
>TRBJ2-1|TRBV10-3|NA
CAISGEQGVVEQFF
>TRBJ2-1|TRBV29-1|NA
CSVAGQGREQFF
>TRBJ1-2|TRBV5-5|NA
CASSLGLGRGSYGYTF
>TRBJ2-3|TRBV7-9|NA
CASSSGQGRSDTQYF
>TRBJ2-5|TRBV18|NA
CASARDRAWETQYF
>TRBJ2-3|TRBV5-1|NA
CASSFSTDTQYF
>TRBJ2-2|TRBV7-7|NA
CASSASGQGSNTGELFF
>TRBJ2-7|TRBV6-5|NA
CASSSPGAIYEQYF
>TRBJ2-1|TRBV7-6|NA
CASSNRPGSYSYNEQFF
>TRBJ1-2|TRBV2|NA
CASRQDTNYGYTF
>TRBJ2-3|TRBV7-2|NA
CASSWSGDTDTQYF
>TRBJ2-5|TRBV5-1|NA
CASSLVASQETQYF
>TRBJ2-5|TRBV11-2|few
CASSLFEGAETQYF
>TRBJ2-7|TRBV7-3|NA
CASSLSAGDYEQYF
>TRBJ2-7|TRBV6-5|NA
CASRRGLLYEQYF
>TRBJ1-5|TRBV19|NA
CASSIVRGQQPQHF
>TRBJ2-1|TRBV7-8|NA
CASSISPRSSYNEQFF
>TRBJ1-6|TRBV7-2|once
CASSSGPPVGSPLHF
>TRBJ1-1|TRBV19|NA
CASSIAGQGNTEAFF
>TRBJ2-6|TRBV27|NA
CASKDSSGANVLTF
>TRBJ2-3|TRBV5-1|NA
CASSSLAGGRGTDTQYF
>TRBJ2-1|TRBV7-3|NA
CASSSSPSVQSNEQFF
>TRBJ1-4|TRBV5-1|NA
CASSPSGAGSNEKLFF
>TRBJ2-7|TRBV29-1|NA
CSVKPGQGSYEQYF
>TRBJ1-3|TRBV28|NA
CASSPGQVPGNTIYF
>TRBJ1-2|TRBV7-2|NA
CASSPLGTGYGYTF
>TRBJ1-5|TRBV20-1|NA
CSASLGQPQHF
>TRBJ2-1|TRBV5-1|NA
CASSLERGGRYNEQFF
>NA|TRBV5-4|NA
CASSRLAGGYYEQYF
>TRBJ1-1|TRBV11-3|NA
CASSSTAGGTEAFF
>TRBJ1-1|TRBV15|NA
CATSRVFGNTEAFF
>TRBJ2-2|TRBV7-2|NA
CASSIRGEGRTGELFF
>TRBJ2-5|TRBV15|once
CATSTSPRRWGETQYF